This section outlines one TCR beta chain sequence together with its context. The antigen is unknown. The data were obtained in a study of cytomegalovirus exposure and HLA in healthy donors. The PCR made use of 60 Vbeta and 13 Jbeta primers. As processed by the authors: There were about 80 million unique TCR beta chains by a later count, and 10 million to 12 million of them were shared. Only in-frame clones appear in the TCRdb table, and some are missing; sequencing was by immunoSEQ multiplex PCR. The DNA gave D and trimming, while V, J and clone size come from that table. This table has under 250,000 clones, just under 80% appearing once. Findings and caveats of the study: Researchers left out some V segments, among them TRBV6-2 and TRBV6-3, as indistinguishable. Being productive about 87% or about 30% of the time was typical of most TCR beta V segments in an earlier analysis.

There are 15 residues in the CDR3. V gave up 5 bases and J gave up 3 bases, with 14 bases separating them. CDR1 SGHTA and CDR2 FQGNSA come from the germline V gene. The receptor was derived from a boy aged 10-17 years in good health and CMV-seronegative. Sequencing was done on a sample of PBMCs. The rearrangement joins TRBV7-2 to TRBJ1-5; D is unresolved. DNA for the CDR3: TGTGCCAGCAGCGCGTACAGTCGCGCCAATCAGCCCCAGCATTTT. Its translation is CASSAYSRANQPQHF.